This TCR beta chain was sequenced during a study of patients and donors after allogeneic stem cell transplantation. In TCRdb, the RT-PCR reads were re-called with MiXCR into one record per CDR3 protein. The sample has 65,000 to 80,000 distinct CDR3 sequences, 26% seen once. V shed 2 bases and J shed 8 bases, with 6 bases lying between them. This CDR3 comprises 10 residues. Germline CDR1 is DFQATT and CDR2 is SNEGSKA (reference sequence). Sequencing used blood, either unsorted or a sorted T cell fraction (not recorded which). The TCR was taken from a human donor who was either an allogeneic HSCT recipient or a stem cell or donor lymphocyte infusion donor (not recorded which). It is not recorded whose cells these are; they may come from a transplant donor. This chain connects TRBV20-1 to TRBJ1-1; TRBD1 is a possible D gene (5 bases). CDR3 residues: CSARKGEAFF. The CDR3 DNA is TGCAGTGCTAGAAAGGGGGAAGCTTTCTTT.